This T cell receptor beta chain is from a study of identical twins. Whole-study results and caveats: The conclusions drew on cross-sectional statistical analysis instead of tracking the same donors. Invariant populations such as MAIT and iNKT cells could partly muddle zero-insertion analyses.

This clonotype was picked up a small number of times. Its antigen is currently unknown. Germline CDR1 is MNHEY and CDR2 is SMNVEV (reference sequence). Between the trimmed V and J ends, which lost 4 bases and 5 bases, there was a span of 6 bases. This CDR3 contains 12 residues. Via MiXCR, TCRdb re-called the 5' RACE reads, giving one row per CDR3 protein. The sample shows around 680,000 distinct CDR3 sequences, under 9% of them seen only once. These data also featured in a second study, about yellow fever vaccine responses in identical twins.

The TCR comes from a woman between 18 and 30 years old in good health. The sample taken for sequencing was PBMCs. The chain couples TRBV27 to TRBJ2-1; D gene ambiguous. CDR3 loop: CASSSSNNEQFF. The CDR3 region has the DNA TGTGCCAGCAGTTCCTCAAACAATGAGCAGTTCTTC.